This T cell receptor beta chain was documented in a study of cytomegalovirus exposure and HLA in healthy donors. Germline V gene lookup returns CDR1 SGHTA and CDR2 FQGNSA. The CDR3 runs to 14 residues. The V end was cut by 1 base, the J end by 11 bases, with 17 bases between. 13 Jbeta primers and 60 Vbeta primers were used for the PCR. Original methodology: Roughly 11 million shared chains were among the about 80 million unique TCR beta chains that a later analysis counted. Profiling relied on immunoSEQ multiplex PCR, and the TCRdb table lists in-frame clones only, not all of them. For V, J and clone size, that table is used; D and trimming come from the DNA. The sample's table shows some 160,000 clones. Whole-study results and caveats: Association of fewer than 20,000 TCR beta sequences with HLA alleles was found at 0.05 false discovery rate in a later analysis. Later analysis suggested links between common viral pathogens and several top significant clusters.

Note on this clone: The antigen remains undetermined.

The chain joins TRBV7-2 to TRBJ1-1; D gene uncertain. Source material: PBMCs. This receptor was identified in a man aged 30 to 39 in good health and CMV-seronegative. CDR3 protein: CASSLDWSASDAFF. The DNA of the CDR3 is TGTGCCAGCAGCTTAGACTGGAGTGCGAGCGACGCTTTCTTT.